Presented here are 13 T cell receptor beta chains from one specimen sequenced in a study of blood T cell repertoires in COVID-19. TCRdb keeps only in-frame clones here, not all; method: immunoSEQ multiplex PCR. This table holds 140,000 to 150,000 clones, around four fifths found once. Sequencing was performed on peripheral blood. The source is a human donor in a cohort sampled during active COVID-19.

The V gene is TRBV19, the J gene TRBJ1-6; maybe TRBD1 (6 bases). V lost 6 bases, J lost 7 bases, and 16 bases lay in between. CDR3 length: 15 amino acids. CDR1 and CDR2 (germline): LNHDA, SQIVND (reference sequence). CDR3 protein: CASRFGAGENSPLHF. CDR3 nucleotides: TGTGCCAGTAGATTTGGGGCAGGGGAAAATTCACCCCTCCACTTT.

The chain carries TRBV5-8 and TRBJ2-5, with TRBD1 matching 7 bases. Per germline, CDR1 SGHTS and CDR2 YDEGEE. Trimming removed 5 bases from V and 5 bases from J; junction bases left unmatched: 12. The CDR3 covers 15 residues. The CDR3 region has the DNA TGTGCCAGCAGTGATAGACAGGGCAGGGGGGAGACCCAGTACTTC. Translated: CASSDRQGRGETQYF. The whole variable domain, filled in from reference TRBV5-8 and TRBJ2-5, reads EAGVTQSPTHLIKTRGQQATLRCSPISGHTSVYWYQQALGLGLQFLLWYDEGEERNRGNFPPRFSGRQFPNYSSELNVNALELEDSALYLCASSDRQGRGETQYFGPGTRLLVL.

This chain links TRBV30 with TRBJ2-4; possibly TRBD1 for D (6 bases). The V end lost 3 bases, the J end lost 4 bases, and 13 bases lay between the germline ends. CDR1 GTSNPN and CDR2 SVGIG come from the germline V gene (reference sequence). CDR3 length equals 14 residues. The CDR3 region has the DNA TGTGCCTGGAGCCACAGGGAGCTGAAAAACATTCAGTACTTC. Its protein product is CAWSHRELKNIQYF.

The chain's CDR3 is CASSLANGRDTYGYTF. The CDR3 DNA is TGTGCCAGCAGCTTGGCCAATGGAAGGGACACCTATGGCTACACCTTC. The J gene is TRBJ1-2, the V gene TRBV5-5; D perhaps matches TRBD1 (6 bases). The CDR3 has 16 residues. The germline gives CDR1 SGHKS, CDR2 YYEKEE (reference sequence). The V end was cut by 0 bases, the J end by 4 bases, with 16 bases between.

The V call is TRBV6-1, the J call TRBJ1-1; D possibly corresponds to TRBD1 (6 bases). The ends were cut back, 2 bases at V and 0 bases at J, with 10 bases in the middle. The germline V gene has CDR1 MNHNS and CDR2 SASEGT. The CDR3 loop spans 15 amino acids. The CDR3 spells CASSESPGVNTEAFF. The CDR3 bases are TGTGCCAGCAGTGAATCCCCAGGGGTGAACACTGAAGCTTTCTTT.

The V and J genes are TRBV10-3 and TRBJ1-1; perhaps TRBD1 as D (5 bases). The CDR3 totals 12 residues. Germline V gene sequence: CDR1 ENHRY, CDR2 SYGVKD. Trimming stripped 10 bases from V and 5 bases from J, with 14 bases between. The CDR3 DNA reads TGTGCCACGGAGGGGTCGAATACTGAAGCTTTCTTT. This translates into CATEGSNTEAFF.

The chain has TRBV28 and TRBJ1-2; possibly TRBD1 for D (5 bases). Germline-derived CDR1 and CDR2 are MDHEN and SYDVKM. The CDR3 runs 12 residues. V was clipped by 6 bases and J by 8 bases, with 13 bases between them. In DNA form, the CDR3 reads TGTGCCAGCAGCGCCCCGGGGGGGGGCTACACCTTC. Residues: CASSAPGGGYTF.

V and J are TRBV28 and TRBJ1-1, with 8 bases fitting TRBD1. The J segment lost 6 bases and the V segment lost 5 bases, leaving 8 bases of the junction unmatched. Germline values: CDR1 MDHEN, CDR2 SYDVKM. This CDR3 has 14 residues. The CDR3 region has the DNA TGTGCCAGCAGTGCTTTACAGGGGGTCCCTGAAGCTTTCTTT. Amino acid sequence: CASSALQGVPEAFF.

This chain uses TRBV5-6 with TRBJ1-2; 9 bases are a match to TRBD1. CDR1 is SGHDT and CDR2 is YYEEEE in the germline V gene. Losses at the gene ends were 2 bases for V and 3 bases for J; bases not matched to a gene: 14. The CDR3 is 18 residues long. CDR3 in DNA: TGTGCCAGCAGCTTTTCCTTGGACAGGGGCGAATTGGACTATGGCTACACCTTC. Translating it yields CASSFSLDRGELDYGYTF.

The CDR3 coding sequence is TGCGCCAGCAGCGCCTCGGGACAGAACTATGGCTACACCTTC. Its protein product is CASSASGQNYGYTF. The chain carries TRBV5-1 and TRBJ1-2; 7 nucleotides align to TRBD1. Per germline, CDR1 SGHRS and CDR2 YFSETQ. The CDR3 is 14 residues long. J was trimmed by 2 bases and V by 4 bases; bases with no gene match: 5.

Only one count was recorded for this clone. The genes are TRBV5-5 and TRBJ2-7, with D unclear. From germline, CDR1 is SGHKS and CDR2 YYEKEE (reference sequence). Trimming took off 4 bases at V and 2 bases at J, with 7 bases between the two ends. The CDR3 is 12 residues long. CDR3 amino acids: CASSMSTYEQYF. Here the CDR3 DNA reads TGTGCCAGCAGCATGTCAACCTACGAGCAGTACTTC.

The V call is TRBV15, the J call TRBJ1-5, with 9 bases matching TRBD1. Germline loops: CDR1 LNHNV, CDR2 YYDKDF (reference sequence). There are 15 residues in the CDR3. The V gene end was trimmed by 8 bases and the J gene end by 4 bases; junction bases not matched to a gene: 9. The CDR3 is CATSGDRGRNQPQHF. The CDR3 DNA follows: TGTGCCACCTCGGGCGACAGGGGGAGGAATCAGCCCCAGCATTTT. The variable domain in full, completed from reference TRBV15 and TRBJ1-5, reads DAMVIQNPRYQVTQFGKPVTLSCSQTLNHNVMYWYQQKSSQAPKLLFHYYDKDFNNEADTPDNFQSRRPNTSFCFLDIRSPGLGDTAMYLCATSGDRGRNQPQHFGDGTRLSIL.

The rearrangement links TRBV25-1 to TRBJ1-1, with unresolved D. The V end was cut by 7 bases, the J end by 0 bases, with 9 bases between. The CDR3 is made up of 13 amino acids. The V gene's germline CDR1 is MGHDK and CDR2 SYGVNS. The CDR3 is CASTLAVNTEAFF. The CDR3 DNA follows: TGTGCCAGCACCCTGGCGGTGAACACTGAAGCTTTCTTT. Together with reference TRBV25-1 and TRBJ1-1, the CDR3 gives the full variable domain: EADIYQTPRYLVIGTGKKITLECSQTMGHDKMYWYQQDPGMELHLIHYSYGVNSTEKGDLSSESTVSRIRTEHFPLTLESARPSHTSQYLCASTLAVNTEAFFGQGTRLTVV.